Sequencing of this TCR beta chain was carried out in a study of T cell repertoires in cytomegalovirus infection. As for the study in general: Well-studied HLA-B-restricted epitopes and recently identified HLA-C-restricted epitopes of CMV were both used in the study.

Comment on this clonotype: What it binds is not known.

Via MiXCR, TCRdb re-called the reads, giving one row per CDR3 protein. The data show around 570,000 distinct CDR3 sequences, with 40% seen just once and 48% held by the top ten. The CDR3 length is 12 residues. V was shortened by 5 bases and J by 5 bases, with 9 bases between the two germline ends. Per the germline V gene, CDR1 is LNHDA and CDR2 is SQIVND (reference sequence). The study, taken as a whole, reports: Totalled public TCR beta family frequency picked out people who carried CMV plus the relevant HLA.

The material sequenced was cultured PBMCs, taken from culture after CMV antigen stimulation. V and J are TRBV19 and TRBJ1-1; D is ambiguous. This TCR was recovered from a human donor in good health (CMV status not recorded). Some clones in this sample may be carry-over from other donors' samples. This chain's CDR3 is CASSERETEAFF. In nucleotides, the CDR3 is TGTGCCAGTAGTGAAAGGGAGACTGAAGCTTTCTTT.